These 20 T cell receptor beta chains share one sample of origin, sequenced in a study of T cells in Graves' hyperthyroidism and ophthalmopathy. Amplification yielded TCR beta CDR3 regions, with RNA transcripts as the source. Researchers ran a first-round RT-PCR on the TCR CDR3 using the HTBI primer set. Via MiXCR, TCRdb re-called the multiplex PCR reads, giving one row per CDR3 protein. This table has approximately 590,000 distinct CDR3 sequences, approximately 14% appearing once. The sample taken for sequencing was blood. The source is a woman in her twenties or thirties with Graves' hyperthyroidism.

The CDR3 DNA is TGCAGTGCTGAGGCCGGGACAGGGGGCTACGAGCAGTACTTC. Translating it yields CSAEAGTGGYEQYF. V gene TRBV20-1 combines with J gene TRBJ2-7; 11 nucleotides match TRBD1. Germline values: CDR1 DFQATT, CDR2 SNEGSKA (reference sequence). The V gene end was trimmed by 5 bases and the J gene end by 3 bases; junction bases not matched to a gene: 6. The CDR3 is made up of 14 amino acids.

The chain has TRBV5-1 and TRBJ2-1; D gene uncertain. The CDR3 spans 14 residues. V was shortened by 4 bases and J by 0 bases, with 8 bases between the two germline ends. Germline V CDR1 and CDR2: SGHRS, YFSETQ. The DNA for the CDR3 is TGCGCCAGCAGCACTACGAACTCCTACAATGAGCAGTTCTTC. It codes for CASSTTNSYNEQFF.

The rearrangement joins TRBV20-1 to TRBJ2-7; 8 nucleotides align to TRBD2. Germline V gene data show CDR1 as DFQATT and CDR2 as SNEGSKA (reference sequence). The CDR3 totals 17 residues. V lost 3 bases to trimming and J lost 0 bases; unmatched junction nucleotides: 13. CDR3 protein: CSASLGASGPSSYEQYF. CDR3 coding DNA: TGCAGTGCTAGTCTTGGGGCTAGCGGGCCAAGCTCCTACGAGCAGTACTTC.

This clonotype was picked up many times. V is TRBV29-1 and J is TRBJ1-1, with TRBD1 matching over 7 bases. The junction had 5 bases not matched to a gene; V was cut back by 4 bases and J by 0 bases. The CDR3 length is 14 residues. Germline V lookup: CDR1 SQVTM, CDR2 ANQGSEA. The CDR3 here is CSVGGQAMNTEAFF. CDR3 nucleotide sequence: TGCAGCGTTGGAGGACAGGCCATGAACACTGAAGCTTTCTTT.

The chain's CDR3 is CASTPRGTRSTDTQYF. The CDR3 DNA reads as TGTGCCAGCACCCCACGGGGGACTAGGAGCACAGATACGCAGTATTTT. The chain uses TRBV7-9 and TRBJ2-3; 8 bases are a match to TRBD2. Unmatched junction bases numbered 9, after V lost 7 bases and J lost 0 bases. Germline V gene lookup returns CDR1 SEHNR and CDR2 FQNEAQ (reference sequence). This CDR3 has 16 residues.

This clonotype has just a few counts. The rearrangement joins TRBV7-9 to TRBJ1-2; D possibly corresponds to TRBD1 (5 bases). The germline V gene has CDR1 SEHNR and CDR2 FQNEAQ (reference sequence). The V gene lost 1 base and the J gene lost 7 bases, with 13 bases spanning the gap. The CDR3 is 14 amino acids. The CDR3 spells CASSLGQGSIGYTF. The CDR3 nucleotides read TGTGCCAGCAGCTTAGGGCAGGGATCAATTGGCTACACCTTC.

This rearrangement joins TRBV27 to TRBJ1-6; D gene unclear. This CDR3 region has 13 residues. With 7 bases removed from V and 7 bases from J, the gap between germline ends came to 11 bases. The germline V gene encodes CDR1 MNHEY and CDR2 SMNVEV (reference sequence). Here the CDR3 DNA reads TGTGCCAGCATCGGATGGGCGAATTCACCCCTCCACTTT. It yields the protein CASIGWANSPLHF.

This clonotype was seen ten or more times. Here the CDR3 DNA reads TGTGCCAGCGACGAGACAGGACAAATTAAGAACACCGGGGAGCTGTTTTTT. Its protein product is CASDETGQIKNTGELFF. This sequence joins TRBV2 and TRBJ2-2, with a weak D call TRBD1 (6 bases). The CDR3 consists of 17 residues. V lost 8 bases and J lost 1, with 20 bases in between. From germline, CDR1 is SNHLY and CDR2 FYNNEI. The full variable domain, its missing parts supplied by reference TRBV2 and TRBJ2-2, is EPEVTQTPSHQVTQMGQEVILRCVPISNHLYFYWYRQILGQKVEFLVSFYNNEISEKSEIFDDQFSVERPDGSNFTLKIRSTKLEDSAMYFCASDETGQIKNTGELFFGEGSRLTVL.

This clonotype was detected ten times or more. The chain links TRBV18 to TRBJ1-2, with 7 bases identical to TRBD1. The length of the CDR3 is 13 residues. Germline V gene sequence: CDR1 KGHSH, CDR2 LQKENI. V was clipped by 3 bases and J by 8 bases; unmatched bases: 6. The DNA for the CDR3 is TGTGCCAGCTCACCGCCCACAGGGGTCGGCTACACCTTC. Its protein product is CASSPPTGVGYTF.

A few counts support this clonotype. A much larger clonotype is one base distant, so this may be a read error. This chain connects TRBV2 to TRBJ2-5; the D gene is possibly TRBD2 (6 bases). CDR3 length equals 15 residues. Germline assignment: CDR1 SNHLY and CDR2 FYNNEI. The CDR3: CAGSVQIGSGETQYF. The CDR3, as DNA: TGTGCCGGCAGTGTACAGATCGGTAGCGGAGAGACCCAGTACTTC.

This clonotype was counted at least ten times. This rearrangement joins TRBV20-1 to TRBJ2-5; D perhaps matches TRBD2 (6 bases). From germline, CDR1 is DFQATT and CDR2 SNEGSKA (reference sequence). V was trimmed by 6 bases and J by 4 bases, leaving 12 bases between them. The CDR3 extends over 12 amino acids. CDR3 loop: CSARLGVETQYF. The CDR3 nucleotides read TGCAGTGCCAGACTAGGCGTAGAGACCCAGTACTTC.

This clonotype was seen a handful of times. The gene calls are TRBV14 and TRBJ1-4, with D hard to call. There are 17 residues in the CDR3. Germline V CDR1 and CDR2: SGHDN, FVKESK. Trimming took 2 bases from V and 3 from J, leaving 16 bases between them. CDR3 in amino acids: CASSQQPLTVSNEKLFF. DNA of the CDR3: TGTGCCAGCAGCCAACAGCCACTCACCGTATCTAATGAAAAACTGTTTTTT.

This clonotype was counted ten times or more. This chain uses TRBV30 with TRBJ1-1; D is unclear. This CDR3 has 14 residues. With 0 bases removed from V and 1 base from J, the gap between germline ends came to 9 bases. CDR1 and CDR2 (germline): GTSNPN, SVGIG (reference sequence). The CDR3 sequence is CAWSVQSTNTEAFF. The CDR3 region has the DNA TGTGCCTGGAGTGTACAGTCAACGAACACTGAAGCTTTCTTT.

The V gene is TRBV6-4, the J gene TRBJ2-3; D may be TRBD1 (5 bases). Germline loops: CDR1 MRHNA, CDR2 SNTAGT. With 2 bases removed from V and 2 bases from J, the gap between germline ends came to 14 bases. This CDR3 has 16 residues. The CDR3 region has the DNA TGTGCCAGCAGTGACAGGGGAACCCTGGACACAGATACGCAGTATTTT. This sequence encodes CASSDRGTLDTDTQYF.

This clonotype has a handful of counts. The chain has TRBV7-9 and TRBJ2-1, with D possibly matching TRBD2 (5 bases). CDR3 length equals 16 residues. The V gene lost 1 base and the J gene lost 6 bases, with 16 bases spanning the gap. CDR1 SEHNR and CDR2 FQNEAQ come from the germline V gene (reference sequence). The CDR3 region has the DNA TGTGCCAGCAGCTTAGTAGAGGGAGTAACCGGCAATGAGCAGTTCTTC. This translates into CASSLVEGVTGNEQFF.

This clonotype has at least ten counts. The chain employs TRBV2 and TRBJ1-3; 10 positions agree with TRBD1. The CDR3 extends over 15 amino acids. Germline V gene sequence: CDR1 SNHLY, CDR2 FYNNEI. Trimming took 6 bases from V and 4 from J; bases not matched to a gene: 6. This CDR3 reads CASSPRTGGGNTIYF. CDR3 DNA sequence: TGTGCCAGCAGCCCCCGGACAGGGGGAGGAAACACCATATATTTT.

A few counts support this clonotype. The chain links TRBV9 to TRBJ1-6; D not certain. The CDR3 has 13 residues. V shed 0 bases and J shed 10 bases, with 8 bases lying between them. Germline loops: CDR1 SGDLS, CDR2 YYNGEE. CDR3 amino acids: CASSVGVESPLHF. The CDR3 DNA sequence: TGTGCCAGCAGCGTAGGAGTAGAATCACCCCTCCACTTT. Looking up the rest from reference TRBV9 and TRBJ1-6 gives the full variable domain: DSGVTQTPKHLITATGQRVTLRCSPRSGDLSVYWYQQSLDQGLQFLIQYYNGEERAKGNILERFSAQQFPDLHSELNLSSLELGDSALYFCASSVGVESPLHFGNGTRLTVT.

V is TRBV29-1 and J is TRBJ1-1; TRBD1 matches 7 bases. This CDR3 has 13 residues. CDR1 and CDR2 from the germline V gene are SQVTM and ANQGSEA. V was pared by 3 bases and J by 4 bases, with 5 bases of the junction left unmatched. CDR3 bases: TGCAGCGTTGAGAGGGGGCTGGGCACTGAAGCTTTCTTT. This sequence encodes CSVERGLGTEAFF.

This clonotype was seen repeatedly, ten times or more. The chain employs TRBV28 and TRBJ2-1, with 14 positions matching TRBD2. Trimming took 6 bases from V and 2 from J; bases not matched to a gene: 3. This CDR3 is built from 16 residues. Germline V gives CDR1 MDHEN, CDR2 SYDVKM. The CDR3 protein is CASSMTSGRAYNEQFF. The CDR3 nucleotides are TGTGCCAGCAGCATGACTAGCGGGAGGGCCTACAATGAGCAGTTCTTC.

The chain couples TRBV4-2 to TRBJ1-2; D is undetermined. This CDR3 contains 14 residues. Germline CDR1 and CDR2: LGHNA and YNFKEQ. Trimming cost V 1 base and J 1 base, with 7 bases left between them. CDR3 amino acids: CASSQVGVNYGYTF. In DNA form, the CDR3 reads TGTGCCAGCAGCCAAGTTGGGGTTAACTATGGCTACACCTTC.